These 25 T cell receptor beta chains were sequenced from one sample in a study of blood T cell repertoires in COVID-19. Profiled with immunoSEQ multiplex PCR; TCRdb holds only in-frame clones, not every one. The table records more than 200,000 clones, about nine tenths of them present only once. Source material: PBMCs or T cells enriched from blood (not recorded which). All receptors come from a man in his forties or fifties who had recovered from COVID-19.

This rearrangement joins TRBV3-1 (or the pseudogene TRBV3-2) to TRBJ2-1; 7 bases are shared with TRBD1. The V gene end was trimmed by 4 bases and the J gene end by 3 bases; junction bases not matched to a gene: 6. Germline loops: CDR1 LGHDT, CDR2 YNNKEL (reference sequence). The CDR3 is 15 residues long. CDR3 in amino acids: CASSPTGELYNEQFF. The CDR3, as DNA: TGTGCCAGCAGCCCTACAGGGGAACTCTACAATGAGCAGTTCTTC.

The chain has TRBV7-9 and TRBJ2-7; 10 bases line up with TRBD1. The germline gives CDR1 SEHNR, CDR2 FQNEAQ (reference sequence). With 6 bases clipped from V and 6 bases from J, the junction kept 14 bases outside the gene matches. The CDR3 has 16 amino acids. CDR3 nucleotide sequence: TGTGCCAGCAGTTCTCCAACCGGGACAGGGGTGGGCGAGCAGTACTTC. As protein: CASSSPTGTGVGEQYF.

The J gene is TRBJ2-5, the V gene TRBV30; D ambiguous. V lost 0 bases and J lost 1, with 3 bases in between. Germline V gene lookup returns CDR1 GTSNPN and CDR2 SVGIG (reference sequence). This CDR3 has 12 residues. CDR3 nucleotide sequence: TGTGCCTGGAGTGTTAGCCAAGAGACCCAGTACTTC. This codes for CAWSVSQETQYF. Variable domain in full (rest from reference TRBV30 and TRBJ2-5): SQTIHQWPATLVQPVGSPLSLECTVEGTSNPNLYWYRQAAGRGLQLLFYSVGIGQISSEVPQNLSASRPQDRQFILSSKKLLLSDSGFYLCAWSVSQETQYFGPGTRLLVL.

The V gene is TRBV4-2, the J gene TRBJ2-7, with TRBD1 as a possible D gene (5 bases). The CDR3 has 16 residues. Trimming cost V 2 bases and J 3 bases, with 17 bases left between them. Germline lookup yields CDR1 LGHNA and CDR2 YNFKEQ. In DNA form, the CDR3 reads TGTGCCAGCAGCCAACTCATCACAGGTCTTTACTACGAGCAGTACTTC. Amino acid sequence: CASSQLITGLYYEQYF.

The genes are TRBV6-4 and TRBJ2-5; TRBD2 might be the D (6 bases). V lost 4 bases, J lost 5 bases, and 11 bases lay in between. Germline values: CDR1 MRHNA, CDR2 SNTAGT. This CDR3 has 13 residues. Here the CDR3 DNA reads TGTGCCAGCAGTGTAAGGGCGGGGGAGACCCAGTACTTC. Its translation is CASSVRAGETQYF.

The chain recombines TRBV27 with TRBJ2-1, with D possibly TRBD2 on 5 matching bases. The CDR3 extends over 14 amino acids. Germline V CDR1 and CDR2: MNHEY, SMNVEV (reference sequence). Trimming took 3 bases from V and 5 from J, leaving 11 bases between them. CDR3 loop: CASSLRTQNNEQFF. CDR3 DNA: TGTGCCAGCAGTTTGCGGACTCAAAACAATGAGCAGTTCTTC.

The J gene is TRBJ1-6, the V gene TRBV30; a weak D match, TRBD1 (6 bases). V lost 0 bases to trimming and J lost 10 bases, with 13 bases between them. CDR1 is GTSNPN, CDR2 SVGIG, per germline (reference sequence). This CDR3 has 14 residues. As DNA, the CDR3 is TGTGCCTGGAGTGTGCCAGGGGAACGGTCACCCCTCCACTTT. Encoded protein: CAWSVPGERSPLHF.

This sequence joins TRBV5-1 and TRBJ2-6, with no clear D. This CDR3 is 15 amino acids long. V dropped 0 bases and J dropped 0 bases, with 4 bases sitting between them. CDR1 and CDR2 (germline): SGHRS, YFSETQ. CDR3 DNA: TGCGCCAGCAGCTTGGACATCTCTGGGGCCAACGTCCTGACTTTC. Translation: CASSLDISGANVLTF.

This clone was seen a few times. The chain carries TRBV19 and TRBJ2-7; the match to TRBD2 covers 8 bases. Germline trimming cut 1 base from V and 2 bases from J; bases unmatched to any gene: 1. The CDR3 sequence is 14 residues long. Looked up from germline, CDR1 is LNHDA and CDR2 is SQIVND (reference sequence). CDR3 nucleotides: TGTGCCAGTAGTATAGCGGGGGGGCCCTACGAGCAGTACTTC. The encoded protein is CASSIAGGPYEQYF.

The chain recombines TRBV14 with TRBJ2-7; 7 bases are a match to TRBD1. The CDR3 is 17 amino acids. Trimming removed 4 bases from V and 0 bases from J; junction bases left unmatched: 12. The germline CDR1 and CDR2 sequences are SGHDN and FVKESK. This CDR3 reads CASSPNPGQSNSYEQYF. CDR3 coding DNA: TGTGCCAGCAGCCCAAACCCGGGACAGTCTAACTCCTACGAGCAGTACTTC. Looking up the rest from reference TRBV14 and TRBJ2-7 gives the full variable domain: EAGVTQFPSHSVIEKGQTVTLRCDPISGHDNLYWYRRVMGKEIKFLLHFVKESKQDESGMPNNRFLAERTGGTYSTLKVQPAELEDSGVYFCASSPNPGQSNSYEQYFGPGTRLTVT.

DNA of the CDR3: TGTGCCAGCAGCTTGGGCACATCAGATGGCTACACCTTC. Its protein is CASSLGTSDGYTF. The V and J genes are TRBV11-2 and TRBJ1-2; D remains ambiguous. V lost 3 bases and J lost 6, with 11 bases in between. Per the germline V gene, CDR1 is SGHAT and CDR2 is FQNNGV. CDR3 length: 13 residues.

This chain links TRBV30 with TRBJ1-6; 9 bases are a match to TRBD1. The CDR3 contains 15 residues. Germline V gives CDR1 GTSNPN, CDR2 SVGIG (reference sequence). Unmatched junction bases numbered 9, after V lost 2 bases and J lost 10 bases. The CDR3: CAWSLPGQGWSPLHF. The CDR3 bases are TGTGCCTGGAGTCTACCGGGACAGGGATGGTCACCCCTCCACTTT.

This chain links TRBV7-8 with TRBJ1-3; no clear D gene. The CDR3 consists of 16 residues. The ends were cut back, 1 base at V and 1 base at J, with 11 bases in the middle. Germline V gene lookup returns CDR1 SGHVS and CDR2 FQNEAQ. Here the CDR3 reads CASSLGEYTSGNTIYF. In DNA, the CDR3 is TGTGCCAGCAGCTTAGGAGAGTATACTTCTGGAAACACCATATATTTT.

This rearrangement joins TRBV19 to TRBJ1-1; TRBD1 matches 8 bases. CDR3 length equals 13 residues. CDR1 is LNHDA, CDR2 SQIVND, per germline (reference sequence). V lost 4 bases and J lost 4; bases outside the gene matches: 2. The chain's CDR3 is CASSTTGGTEAFF. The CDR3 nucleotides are TGTGCCAGTAGTACCACAGGGGGCACTGAAGCTTTCTTT.

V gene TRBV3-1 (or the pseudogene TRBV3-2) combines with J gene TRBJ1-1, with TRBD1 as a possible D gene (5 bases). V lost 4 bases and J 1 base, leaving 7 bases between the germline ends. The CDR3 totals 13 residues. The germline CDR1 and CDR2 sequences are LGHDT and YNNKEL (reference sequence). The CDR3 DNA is TGTGCCAGCAGCCTCCAGGGGAACACTGAAGCTTTCTTT. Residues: CASSLQGNTEAFF.

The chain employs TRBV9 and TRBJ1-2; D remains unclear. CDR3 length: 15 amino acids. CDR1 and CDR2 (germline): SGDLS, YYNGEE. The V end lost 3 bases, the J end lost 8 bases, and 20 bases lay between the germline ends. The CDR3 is CASSAAGGSRGGYTF. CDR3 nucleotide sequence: TGTGCCAGCAGCGCGGCCGGAGGCAGCCGTGGAGGCTACACCTTC.

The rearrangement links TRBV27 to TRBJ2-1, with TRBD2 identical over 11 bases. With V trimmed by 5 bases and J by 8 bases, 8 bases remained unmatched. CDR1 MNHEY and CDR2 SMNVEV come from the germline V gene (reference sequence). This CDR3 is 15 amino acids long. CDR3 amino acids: CASSPTSGRWDEQFF. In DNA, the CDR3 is TGTGCCAGCAGTCCAACTAGCGGGAGATGGGATGAGCAGTTCTTC.

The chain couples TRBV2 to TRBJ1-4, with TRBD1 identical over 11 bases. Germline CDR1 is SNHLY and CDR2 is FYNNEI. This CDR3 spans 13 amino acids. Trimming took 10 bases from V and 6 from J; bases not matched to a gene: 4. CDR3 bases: TGTGCCACGCCGGGACAGGGGGATGAAAAACTGTTTTTT. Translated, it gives CATPGQGDEKLFF.

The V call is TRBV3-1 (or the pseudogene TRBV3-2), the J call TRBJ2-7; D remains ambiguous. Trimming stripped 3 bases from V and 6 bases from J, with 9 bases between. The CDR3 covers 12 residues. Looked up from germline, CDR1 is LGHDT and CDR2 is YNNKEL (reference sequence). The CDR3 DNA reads TGTGCCAGCAGCCAGTCCATCGGCGAGCAGTACTTC. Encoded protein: CASSQSIGEQYF.

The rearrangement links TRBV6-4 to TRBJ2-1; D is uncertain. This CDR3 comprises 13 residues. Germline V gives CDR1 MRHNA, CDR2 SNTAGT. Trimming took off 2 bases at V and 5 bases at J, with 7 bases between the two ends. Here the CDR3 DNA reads TGTGCCAGCAGTGACGACTGGAACAATGAGCAGTTCTTC. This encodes CASSDDWNNEQFF.

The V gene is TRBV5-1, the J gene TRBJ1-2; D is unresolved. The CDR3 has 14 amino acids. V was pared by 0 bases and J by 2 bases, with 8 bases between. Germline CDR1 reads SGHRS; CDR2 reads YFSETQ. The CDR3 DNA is TGCGCCAGCAGCTTGGGTTCTGTGAACTATGGCTACACCTTC. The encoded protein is CASSLGSVNYGYTF.

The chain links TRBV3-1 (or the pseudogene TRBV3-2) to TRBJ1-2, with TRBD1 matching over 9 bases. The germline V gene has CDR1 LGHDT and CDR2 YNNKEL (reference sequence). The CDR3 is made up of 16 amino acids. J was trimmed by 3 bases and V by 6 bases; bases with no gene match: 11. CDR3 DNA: TGTGCCAGCAGTGCGACAGGGGGGCCTAGGGACTATGGCTACACCTTC. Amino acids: CASSATGGPRDYGYTF.

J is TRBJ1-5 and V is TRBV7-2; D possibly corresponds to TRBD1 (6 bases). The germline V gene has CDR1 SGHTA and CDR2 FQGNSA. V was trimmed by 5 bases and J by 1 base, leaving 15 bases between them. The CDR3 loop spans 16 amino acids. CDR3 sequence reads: CASSRTDYLSNQPQHF. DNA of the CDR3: TGTGCCAGCAGCAGGACAGATTACCTAAGCAATCAGCCCCAGCATTTT.

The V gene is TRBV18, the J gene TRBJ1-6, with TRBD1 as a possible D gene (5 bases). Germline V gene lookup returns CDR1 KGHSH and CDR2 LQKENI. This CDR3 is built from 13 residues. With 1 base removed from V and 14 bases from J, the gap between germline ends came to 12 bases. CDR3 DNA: TGTGCCAGCTCACCACGGACAACCTACACCCTCCACTTT. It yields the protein CASSPRTTYTLHF.

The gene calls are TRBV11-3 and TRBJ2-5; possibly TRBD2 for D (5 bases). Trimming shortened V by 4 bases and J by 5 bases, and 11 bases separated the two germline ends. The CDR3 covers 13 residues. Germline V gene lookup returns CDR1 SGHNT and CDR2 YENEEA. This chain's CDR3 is CASSSEGAETQYF. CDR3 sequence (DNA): TGTGCCAGCAGCTCCGAGGGTGCGGAGACCCAGTACTTC.